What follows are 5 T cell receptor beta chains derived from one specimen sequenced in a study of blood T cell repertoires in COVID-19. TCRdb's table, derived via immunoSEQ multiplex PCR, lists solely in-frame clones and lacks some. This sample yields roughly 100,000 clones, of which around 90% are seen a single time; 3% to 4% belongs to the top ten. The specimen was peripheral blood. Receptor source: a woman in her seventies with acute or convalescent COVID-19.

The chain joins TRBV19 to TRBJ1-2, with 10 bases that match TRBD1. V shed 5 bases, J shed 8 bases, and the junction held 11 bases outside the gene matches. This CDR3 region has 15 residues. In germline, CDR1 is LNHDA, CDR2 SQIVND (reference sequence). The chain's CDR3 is CASSVRQGAVKGYTF. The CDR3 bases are TGTGCCAGTAGTGTCCGACAGGGGGCGGTTAAGGGCTACACCTTC.

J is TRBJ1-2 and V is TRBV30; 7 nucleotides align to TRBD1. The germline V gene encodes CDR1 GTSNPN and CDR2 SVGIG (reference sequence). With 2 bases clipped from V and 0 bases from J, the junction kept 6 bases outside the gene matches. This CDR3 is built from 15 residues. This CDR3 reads CAWSRDSTPNYGYTF. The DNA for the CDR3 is TGTGCCTGGAGTCGGGACAGCACACCTAACTATGGCTACACCTTC.

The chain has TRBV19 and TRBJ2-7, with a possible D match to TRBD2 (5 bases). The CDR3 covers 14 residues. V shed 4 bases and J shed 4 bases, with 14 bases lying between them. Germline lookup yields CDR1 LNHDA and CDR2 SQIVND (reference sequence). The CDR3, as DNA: TGTGCCAGTAGTACCTATCCGGGATCATACGAGCAGTACTTC. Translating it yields CASSTYPGSYEQYF.

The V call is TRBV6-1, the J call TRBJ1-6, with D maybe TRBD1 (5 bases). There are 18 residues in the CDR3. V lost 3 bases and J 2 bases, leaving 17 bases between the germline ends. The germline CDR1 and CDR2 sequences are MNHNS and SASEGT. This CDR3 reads CASSEVGQGITYNSPLHF. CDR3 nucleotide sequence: TGTGCCAGCAGTGAGGTCGGCCAGGGCATCACCTATAATTCACCCCTCCACTTT.

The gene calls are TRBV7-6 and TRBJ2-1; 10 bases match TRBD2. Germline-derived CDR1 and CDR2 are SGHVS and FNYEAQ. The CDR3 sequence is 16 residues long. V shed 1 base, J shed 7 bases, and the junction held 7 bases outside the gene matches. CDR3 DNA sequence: TGTGCCAGCAGCTTAGATGCTAGCGGGAGTCGGAATGAGCAGTTCTTC. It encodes CASSLDASGSRNEQFF.